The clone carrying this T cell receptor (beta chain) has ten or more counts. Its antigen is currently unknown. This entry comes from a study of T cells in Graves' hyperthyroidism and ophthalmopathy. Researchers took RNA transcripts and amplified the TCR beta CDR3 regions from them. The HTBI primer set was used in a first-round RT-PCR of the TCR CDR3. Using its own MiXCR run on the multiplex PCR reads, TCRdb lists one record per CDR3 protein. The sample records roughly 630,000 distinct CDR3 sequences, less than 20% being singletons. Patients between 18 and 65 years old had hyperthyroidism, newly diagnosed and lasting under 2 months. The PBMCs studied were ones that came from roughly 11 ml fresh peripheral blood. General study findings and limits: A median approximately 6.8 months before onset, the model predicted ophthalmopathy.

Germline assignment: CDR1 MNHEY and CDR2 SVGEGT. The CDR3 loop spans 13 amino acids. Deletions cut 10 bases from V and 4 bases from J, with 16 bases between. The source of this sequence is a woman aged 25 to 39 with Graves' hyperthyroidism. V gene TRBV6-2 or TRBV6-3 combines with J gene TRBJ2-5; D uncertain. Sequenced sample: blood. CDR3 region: CATRLIERETQYF. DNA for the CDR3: TGTGCCACCCGTCTCATTGAGAGAGAGACCCAGTACTTC.